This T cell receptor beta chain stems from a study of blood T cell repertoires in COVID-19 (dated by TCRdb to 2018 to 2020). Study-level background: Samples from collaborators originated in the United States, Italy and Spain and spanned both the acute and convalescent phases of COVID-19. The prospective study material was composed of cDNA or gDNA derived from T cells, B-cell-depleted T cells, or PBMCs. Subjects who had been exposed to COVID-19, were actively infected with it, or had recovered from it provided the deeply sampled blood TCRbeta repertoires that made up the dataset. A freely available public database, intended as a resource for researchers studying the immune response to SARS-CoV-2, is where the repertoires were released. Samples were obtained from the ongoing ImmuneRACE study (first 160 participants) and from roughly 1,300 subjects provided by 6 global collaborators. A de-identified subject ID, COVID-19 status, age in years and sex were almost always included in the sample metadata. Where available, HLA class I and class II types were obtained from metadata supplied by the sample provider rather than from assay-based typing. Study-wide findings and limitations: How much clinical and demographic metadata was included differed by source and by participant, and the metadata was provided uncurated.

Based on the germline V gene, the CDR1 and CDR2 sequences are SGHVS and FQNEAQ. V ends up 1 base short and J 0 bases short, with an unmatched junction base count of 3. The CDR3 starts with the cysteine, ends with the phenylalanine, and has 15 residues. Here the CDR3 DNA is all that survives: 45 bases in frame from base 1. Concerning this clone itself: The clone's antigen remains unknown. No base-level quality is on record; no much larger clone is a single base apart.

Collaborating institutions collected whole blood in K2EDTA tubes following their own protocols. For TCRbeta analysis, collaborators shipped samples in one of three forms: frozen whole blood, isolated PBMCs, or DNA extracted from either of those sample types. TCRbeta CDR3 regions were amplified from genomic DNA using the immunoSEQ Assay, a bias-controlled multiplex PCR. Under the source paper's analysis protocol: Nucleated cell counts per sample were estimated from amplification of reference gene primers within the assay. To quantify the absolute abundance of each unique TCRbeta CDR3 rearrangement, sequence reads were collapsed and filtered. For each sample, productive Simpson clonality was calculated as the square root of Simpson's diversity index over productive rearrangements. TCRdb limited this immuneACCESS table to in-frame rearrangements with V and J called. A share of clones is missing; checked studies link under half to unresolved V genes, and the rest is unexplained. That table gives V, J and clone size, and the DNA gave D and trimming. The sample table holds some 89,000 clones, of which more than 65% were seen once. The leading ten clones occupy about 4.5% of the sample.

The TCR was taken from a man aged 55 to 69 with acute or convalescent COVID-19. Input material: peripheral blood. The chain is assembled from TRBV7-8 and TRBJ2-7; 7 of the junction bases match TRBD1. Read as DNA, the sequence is TGTGCCAGCAGCTTAGGCAGGGGGAGCTCCTACGAGCAGTACTTC. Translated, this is CASSLGRGSSYEQYF.